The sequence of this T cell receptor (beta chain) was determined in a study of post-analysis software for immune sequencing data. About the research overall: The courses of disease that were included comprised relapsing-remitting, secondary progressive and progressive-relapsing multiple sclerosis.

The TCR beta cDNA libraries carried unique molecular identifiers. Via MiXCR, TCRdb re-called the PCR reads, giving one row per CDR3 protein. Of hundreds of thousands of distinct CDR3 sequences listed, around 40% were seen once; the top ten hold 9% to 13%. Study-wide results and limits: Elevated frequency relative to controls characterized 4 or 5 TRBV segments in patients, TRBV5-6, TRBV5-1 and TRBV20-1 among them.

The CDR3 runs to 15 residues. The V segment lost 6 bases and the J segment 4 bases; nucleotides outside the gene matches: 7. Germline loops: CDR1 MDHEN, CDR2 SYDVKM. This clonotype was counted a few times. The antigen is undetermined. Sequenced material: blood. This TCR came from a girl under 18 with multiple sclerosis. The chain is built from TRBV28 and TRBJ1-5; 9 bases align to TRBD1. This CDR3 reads CASRGPGQGNQPQHF. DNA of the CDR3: TGTGCCAGCAGGGGCCCCGGACAGGGGAATCAGCCCCAGCATTTT.